This TCR beta chain stems from a study of T cells in Graves' hyperthyroidism and ophthalmopathy. Germline values: CDR1 MNHNS, CDR2 SASEGT. The CDR3 has 18 amino acids. V was clipped by 4 bases and J by 7 bases; unmatched bases: 21. RNA transcripts were the template for amplifying TCR beta CDR3 regions. The TCR CDR3 was amplified in a first-round RT-PCR using the HTBI primer set. TCRdb re-analysed the multiplex PCR reads in MiXCR, keeping a single row per CDR3 protein. Of hundreds of thousands of distinct CDR3 sequences in the sample, 20% to 25% were seen once. The source of this sequence is a man aged 30-40 years with Graves' ophthalmopathy. This sequence joins TRBV6-1 and TRBJ1-2; 7 nucleotides match TRBD1. Sequenced sample: blood. Here the CDR3 DNA reads TGTGCCAGCAGTGTCGTGGCAAACCGAGGACAGGCACAAGGTGGCTACACCTTC. Protein sequence: CASSVVANRGQAQGGYTF.